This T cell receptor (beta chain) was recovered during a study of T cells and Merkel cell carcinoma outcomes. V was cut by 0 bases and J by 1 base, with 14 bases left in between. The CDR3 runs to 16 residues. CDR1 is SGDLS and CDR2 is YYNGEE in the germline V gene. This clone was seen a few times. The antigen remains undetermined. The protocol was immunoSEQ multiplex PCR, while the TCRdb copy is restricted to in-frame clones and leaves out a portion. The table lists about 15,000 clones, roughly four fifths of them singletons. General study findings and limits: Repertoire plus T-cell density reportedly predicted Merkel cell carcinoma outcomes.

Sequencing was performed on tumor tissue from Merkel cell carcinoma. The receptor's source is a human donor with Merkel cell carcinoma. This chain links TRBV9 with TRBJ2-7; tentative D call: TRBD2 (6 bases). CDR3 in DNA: TGTGCCAGCAGCGTAGGGTACTCTAGCGCATCCTACGAGCAGTACTTC. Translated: CASSVGYSSASYEQYF.